One sample yielded the 26 T cell receptor beta chains listed below, sequenced in a study of T cell repertoires in cytomegalovirus infection. Their target antigens are unknown. A single record per CDR3 protein comes from TCRdb applying MiXCR to the reads. The repertoire holds hundreds of thousands of distinct CDR3 sequences, with about 42% as singletons. Material: cultured PBMCs, obtained from culture after CMV antigen stimulation. All receptors come from a human donor in good health (CMV status not recorded). Some clones in this sample may be carry-over from other donors' samples.

This clonotype occurred a few times. This chain connects TRBV7-2 to TRBJ2-7; D call uncertain. The CDR3 extends over 16 amino acids. CDR1 and CDR2 from the germline V gene are SGHTA and FQGNSA. Trimming took off 1 base at V and 0 bases at J, with 13 bases between the two ends. Written as DNA, the CDR3 is TGTGCCAGCAGCTTAGGGACGTACTCCCGCTCCTACGAGCAGTACTTC. Translation gives CASSLGTYSRSYEQYF.

The chain couples TRBV28 to TRBJ1-5, with 7 bases matching TRBD1. CDR3 length: 16 residues. Germline loops: CDR1 MDHEN, CDR2 SYDVKM. With 4 bases clipped from V and 4 bases from J, the junction kept 10 bases outside the gene matches. The CDR3 DNA sequence: TGTGCCAGCAGTTCCCCGGGACAGTATCAAAATCAGCCCCAGCATTTT. It is translated as CASSSPGQYQNQPQHF.

The chain has TRBV4-3 and TRBJ2-2, with 11 bases aligning to TRBD1. The J segment lost 9 bases and the V segment lost 1 base, leaving 19 bases of the junction unmatched. Germline V gives CDR1 LGHNA, CDR2 YSLEER. The CDR3 spans 20 residues. CDR3 in amino acids: CASSQGVRSAGQGVIWELFF. The CDR3 coding sequence is TGCGCCAGCAGCCAAGGGGTGCGGTCTGCGGGACAGGGGGTAATCTGGGAGCTGTTTTTT.

The chain joins TRBV2 to TRBJ1-4; D remains ambiguous. V was shortened by 5 bases and J by 8 bases, with 15 bases between the two germline ends. There are 14 residues in the CDR3. Germline CDR1 and CDR2: SNHLY and FYNNEI. The CDR3 DNA sequence: TGTGCCAGCAGTATCTTAGGGATCGCGGAAAAACTGTTTTTT. Protein sequence: CASSILGIAEKLFF.

The genes are TRBV20-1 and TRBJ1-4; D gene unclear. Per the germline V gene, CDR1 is DFQATT and CDR2 is SNEGSKA (reference sequence). CDR3 size: 13 residues. V lost 5 bases, J lost 11 bases, and 18 bases lay in between. The chain's CDR3 is CSALQTNSGKLFF. CDR3 nucleotide sequence: TGCAGTGCTTTACAAACAAACAGCGGCAAACTGTTTTTT.

The chain has TRBV7-6 and TRBJ2-2; D remains unclear. V lost 0 bases and J lost 5, with 10 bases in between. This CDR3 is built from 15 residues. Germline values: CDR1 SGHVS, CDR2 FNYEAQ. The chain's CDR3 is CASSLAGARTGELFF. In DNA form, the CDR3 reads TGTGCCAGCAGCTTAGCAGGCGCGCGTACCGGGGAGCTGTTTTTT.

The rearrangement links TRBV28 to TRBJ2-5; D possibly corresponds to TRBD1 (6 bases). Germline V lookup: CDR1 MDHEN, CDR2 SYDVKM. Trimming left V 6 bases short and J 3 bases short, with 20 bases between. This CDR3 comprises 16 residues. CDR3 coding DNA: TGTGCCAGCAGCGATTTCTTCCGGGACACAAAAGAGACCCAGTACTTC. This codes for CASSDFFRDTKETQYF.

V and J are TRBV7-6 and TRBJ2-5; unclear D gene. With 7 bases removed from V and 5 bases from J, the gap between germline ends came to 14 bases. From germline, CDR1 is SGHVS and CDR2 FNYEAQ. This CDR3 region has 13 residues. Here the CDR3 reads CASKSGRWETQYF. The CDR3 DNA reads as TGTGCCAGCAAAAGTGGCCGATGGGAGACCCAGTACTTC.

The chain links TRBV30 to TRBJ2-1, with D perhaps matching TRBD2 (5 bases). The V end lost 1 base, the J end lost 7 bases, and 5 bases lay between the germline ends. The CDR3 length is 11 residues. Germline V lookup: CDR1 GTSNPN, CDR2 SVGIG (reference sequence). The CDR3 loop is CAWSGRNEQFF. Written as DNA, the CDR3 is TGTGCCTGGAGTGGGAGGAATGAGCAGTTCTTC.

The chain recombines TRBV5-6 with TRBJ1-1; D gene uncertain. CDR3 length: 15 amino acids. Germline-derived CDR1 and CDR2 are SGHDT and YYEEEE. V was shortened by 4 bases and J by 5 bases, with 18 bases between the two germline ends. The CDR3: CASSQRPTRGTEAFF. The DNA of the CDR3 is TGTGCCAGCAGCCAGAGACCCACCAGAGGGACTGAAGCTTTCTTT.

This chain joins TRBV6-2 or TRBV6-3 and TRBJ2-2; a possible D gene is TRBD2 (5 bases). The germline V gene has CDR1 MNHEY and CDR2 SVGEGT. There are 16 residues in the CDR3. Trimming removed 4 bases at V and 5 bases at J, with 17 bases between. The CDR3 sequence is CASSSLSAAVTGELFF. In nucleotides, the CDR3 is TGTGCCAGCAGTTCTCTTTCCGCAGCGGTGACCGGGGAGCTGTTTTTT.

The chain employs TRBV12-3 or TRBV12-4 and TRBJ1-2; D remains ambiguous. V lost 3 bases to trimming and J lost 3 bases, with 8 bases between them. The CDR3 loop spans 13 amino acids. CDR3 amino acids: CASSFGVDYGYTF. As DNA, the CDR3 is TGTGCCAGCAGTTTCGGGGTGGACTATGGCTACACCTTC.

This clonotype was counted between two and nine times. This chain connects TRBV20-1 to TRBJ1-6; D is perhaps TRBD1 (5 bases). V was clipped by 6 bases and J by 9 bases, with 15 bases between them. The CDR3 runs 13 residues. CDR1 and CDR2 (germline): DFQATT, SNEGSKA (reference sequence). CDR3 sequence (DNA): TGCAGTGCAAAGGGCAGGGATGGTTCACCCCTCCACTTT. As protein: CSAKGRDGSPLHF.

This clonotype has a count of ten or more. The chain joins TRBV7-2 to TRBJ2-3; D gene ambiguous. This CDR3 comprises 14 residues. Trimming left V 4 bases short and J 0 bases short, with 8 bases between. CDR1 and CDR2 from the germline V gene are SGHTA and FQGNSA. The chain's CDR3 is CASSSGLSTDTQYF. The CDR3 region has the DNA TGTGCCAGCAGCTCAGGATTAAGCACAGATACGCAGTATTTT.

This clonotype was seen more than once but under ten times. J is TRBJ2-7 and V is TRBV6-1, with D possibly being TRBD1 (6 bases). The ends were cut back, 0 bases at V and 2 bases at J, with 8 bases in the middle. From germline, CDR1 is MNHNS and CDR2 SASEGT. This CDR3 has 14 residues. The CDR3 loop reads CASSEARQAYEQYF. The CDR3 DNA sequence: TGTGCCAGCAGTGAAGCGCGACAGGCCTACGAGCAGTACTTC.

This chain links TRBV30 with TRBJ1-1; possibly TRBD1 for D (5 bases). Germline V gene sequence: CDR1 GTSNPN, CDR2 SVGIG (reference sequence). This CDR3 has 15 residues. Trimming removed 4 bases from V and 1 base from J, with 16 bases in between. The CDR3 nucleotides are TGTGCCTGGAAGAGCAGGGAAAGGCGGAACACTGAAGCTTTCTTT. It is translated as CAWKSRERRNTEAFF.

This clonotype was found a few times. The chain carries TRBV6-6 and TRBJ1-5; D gene ambiguous. V was cut by 6 bases and J by 0 bases, with 18 bases left in between. Germline CDR1 MNHNY, CDR2 SVGAGI (reference sequence). This CDR3 is built from 17 residues. CDR3 amino acids: CASSLGLAVYSNQPQHF. As DNA, the CDR3 is TGTGCCAGCAGCCTCGGTTTGGCAGTCTATAGCAATCAGCCCCAGCATTTT.

V is TRBV6-1 and J is TRBJ2-3; no reliable D call. The length of the CDR3 is 11 residues. Germline V lookup: CDR1 MNHNS, CDR2 SASEGT. The V and J ends lost 9 bases and 2 bases respectively, with 6 bases between them. The CDR3 reads CARTPTDTQYF. The CDR3 bases are TGTGCCAGAACCCCCACAGATACGCAGTATTTT.

This sequence joins TRBV7-6 and TRBJ2-3; no definite D call. Germline CDR1 reads SGHVS; CDR2 reads FNYEAQ. The CDR3 has 12 amino acids. V was shortened by 5 bases and J by 10 bases, with 13 bases between the two germline ends. In DNA form, the CDR3 reads TGTGCCAGCAGCCCCGCTTCCCCCCCGCAGTATTTT. Translation gives CASSPASPPQYF.

This clonotype has at least ten counts. The V and J genes are TRBV7-6 and TRBJ2-1; D is ambiguous. The CDR3 runs 13 residues. The V end lost 1 base, the J end lost 3 bases, and 4 bases lay between the germline ends. The germline CDR1 and CDR2 sequences are SGHVS and FNYEAQ. Here the CDR3 reads CASSLEVYNEQFF. CDR3 sequence (DNA): TGTGCCAGCAGCTTAGAGGTCTACAATGAGCAGTTCTTC. The full variable domain, with the rest looked up from reference TRBV7-6 and TRBJ2-1, is GAGVSQSPRYKVTKRGQDVALRCDPISGHVSLYWYRQALGQGPEFLTYFNYEAQQDKSGLPNDRFSAERPEGSISTLTIQRTEQRDSAMYRCASSLEVYNEQFFGPGTRLTVL.

This clonotype was counted a single time. Written as DNA, the CDR3 is TGTGCCAGCAGCTTACAGCGAGCAATCAACGAGCAGTACTTC. Its translation is CASSLQRAINEQYF. The chain carries TRBV11-2 and TRBJ2-7; D is ambiguous. This CDR3 is 14 amino acids long. V shed 2 bases and J shed 5 bases, with 13 bases lying between them. From germline, CDR1 is SGHAT and CDR2 FQNNGV.

Only a few counts were recorded for this clonotype. This CDR3 is CASSSRIGGNQPQHF. For the CDR3, the DNA is TGTGCCAGCAGCTCGAGAATTGGGGGCAATCAGCCCCAGCATTTT. The J gene is TRBJ1-5, the V gene TRBV7-2; D unclear. Germline assignment: CDR1 SGHTA and CDR2 FQGNSA. The CDR3 loop spans 15 amino acids. The V end was cut by 4 bases, the J end by 2 bases, with 12 bases between.

This rearrangement joins TRBV7-2 to TRBJ2-1, with no clear D. CDR1 is SGHTA and CDR2 is FQGNSA in the germline V gene. The CDR3 is made up of 14 amino acids. V was cut by 2 bases and J by 4 bases, with 9 bases left in between. The CDR3 spells CASSLSSQYNEQFF. CDR3 DNA sequence: TGTGCCAGCAGCTTAAGTTCCCAGTACAATGAGCAGTTCTTC.

This clonotype was seen only a few times. The chain uses TRBV12-3 or TRBV12-4 and TRBJ1-2; no definite D call. The V and J ends lost 2 bases and 2 bases respectively, with 6 bases between them. The CDR3 consists of 13 residues. For the CDR3, the DNA is TGTGCCAGCAGTTTATTTGGAAACTATGGCTACACCTTC. Translated, it gives CASSLFGNYGYTF.

This clonotype showed up just once. V usage is TRBV27 and J usage is TRBJ2-1, with D perhaps given as TRBD1 or TRBD2 (6 bases each). Trimming took off 4 bases at V and 6 bases at J, with 19 bases between the two ends. The germline CDR1 and CDR2 sequences are MNHEY and SMNVEV (reference sequence). The CDR3 has 16 amino acids. The CDR3 nucleotides are TGTGCCAGCAGTTCCCGGGACCCCAGGGGAGGCAATGAGCAGTTCTTC. It codes for CASSSRDPRGGNEQFF.

CDR3 DNA sequence: TGCAGTGCTAGAGATATGCTCCTAAATGAGCAGTTCTTC. This codes for CSARDMLLNEQFF. The rearrangement joins TRBV20-1 to TRBJ2-1; D uncertain. V lost 0 bases, J lost 7 bases, and 10 bases lay in between. This CDR3 comprises 13 residues. The germline V gene has CDR1 DFQATT and CDR2 SNEGSKA (reference sequence).